This TCR beta chain emerged from a study of cytomegalovirus exposure and HLA in healthy donors. This CDR3 is built from 13 residues. The germline CDR1 and CDR2 sequences are SGHVS and FNYEAQ. The V and J ends lost 5 bases and 4 bases respectively, with 11 bases between them. PCR primers comprised 60 Vbeta and 13 Jbeta primers. Measured with immunoSEQ multiplex PCR; TCRdb has only the in-frame clones, and not every one. The sample carries around 120,000 clones, roughly 78% recorded once. In regard to this clone: Its antigen is currently unknown.

Study conclusions and caveats: Most observed TCR sequences were rare, whereas some public TCRs were detected in many donors. There were a few CMV-associated chains whose specificity for CMV antigens was confirmed in vitro.

The source of this sequence is a woman in her 30s in good health and CMV-seropositive. Sequenced: PBMCs. The rearrangement uses TRBV7-6 and TRBJ1-1; D ambiguous. This CDR3 reads CASSLETITEAFF. CDR3 sequence (DNA): TGTGCCAGCAGCCTCGAGACAATCACTGAAGCTTTCTTT. Full variable domain (rest looked up from reference TRBV7-6 and TRBJ1-1): GAGVSQSPRYKVTKRGQDVALRCDPISGHVSLYWYRQALGQGPEFLTYFNYEAQQDKSGLPNDRFSAERPEGSISTLTIQRTEQRDSAMYRCASSLETITEAFFGQGTRLTVV.